The clone carrying this TCR beta chain has at least ten counts. The antigen remains undetermined. The conserved closing phenylalanine or tryptophan is absent in this CDR3, likely reflecting a read error. This entry comes from a study of tumor-infiltrating lymphocytes in primary liver carcinoma. General study points: Tumor-adjacent and tumor-blood pairs overlapped less than tumor region pairs did.

Between the trimmed V and J ends, which lost 5 bases and 2 bases, there was a span of 9 bases. There are 14 residues in the CDR3. CDR1 and CDR2 (germline): MNHNS, SASEGT. Co-extracted RNA and DNA came from roughly 20-30 mg of unsorted bulk tissue. With around 450 ng total RNA as template and a constant-region primer, TCR beta cDNA was made. Three nested multiplex PCR rounds, a slightly modified ARM-PCR, produced the libraries for TCR beta. A C-beta reverse primer was combined with TRBV1-TRBV30 forward primers in the first two PCR rounds, and each round had ten to eleven cycles. Each CDR3 protein is one row after TCRdb ran MiXCR on the multiplex PCR reads. The sample yields around 37,000 distinct CDR3 sequences, roughly 74% seen once.

The TCR originated in a man aged 35-49 years with primary liver carcinoma and hepatitis B virus infection. Sequenced: tumor-adjacent normal liver tissue. The V and J genes are TRBV6-1 and TRBJ1-4; unclear D gene. The CDR3 nucleotides read TGTGCCAGCAGTATAATGGACACTAATGAAAAACTGTTTTCT. It specifies CASSIMDTNEKLFS.